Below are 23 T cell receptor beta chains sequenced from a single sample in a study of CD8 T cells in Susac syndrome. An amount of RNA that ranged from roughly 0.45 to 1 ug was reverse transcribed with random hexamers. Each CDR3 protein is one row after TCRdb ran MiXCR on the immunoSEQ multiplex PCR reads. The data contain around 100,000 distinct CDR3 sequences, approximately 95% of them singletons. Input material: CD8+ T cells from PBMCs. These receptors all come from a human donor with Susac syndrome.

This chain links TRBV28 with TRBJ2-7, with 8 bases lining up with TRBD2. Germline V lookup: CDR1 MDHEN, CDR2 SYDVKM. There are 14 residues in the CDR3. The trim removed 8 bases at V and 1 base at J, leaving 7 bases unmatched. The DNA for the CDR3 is TGTGCCAGCGTGGCGGGAGGAAATTCCTACGAGCAGTACTTC. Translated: CASVAGGNSYEQYF.

CDR3 nucleotides: TGCAGTGCTCAGATCGACAGGGGGGTACGAGATACGCAGTATTTT. Its translation is CSAQIDRGVRDTQYF. This chain uses TRBV20-1 with TRBJ2-3; 9 bases line up with TRBD1. CDR1 is DFQATT and CDR2 is SNEGSKA in the germline V gene (reference sequence). The CDR3 has 15 amino acids. V lost 5 bases to trimming and J lost 5 bases; unmatched junction nucleotides: 11.

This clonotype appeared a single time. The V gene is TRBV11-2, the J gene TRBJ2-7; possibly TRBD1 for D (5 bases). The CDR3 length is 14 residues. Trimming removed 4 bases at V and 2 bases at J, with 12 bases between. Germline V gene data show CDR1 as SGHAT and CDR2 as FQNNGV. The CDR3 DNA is TGTGCCAGCAGCTGGAGTAGGGGAACCTACGAGCAGTACTTC. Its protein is CASSWSRGTYEQYF.

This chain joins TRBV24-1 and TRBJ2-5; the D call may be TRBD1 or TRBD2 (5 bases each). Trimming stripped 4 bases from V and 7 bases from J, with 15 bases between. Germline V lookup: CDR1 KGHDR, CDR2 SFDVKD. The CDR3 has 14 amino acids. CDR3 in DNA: TGTGCCACCAGTGACCCCGGGACCGGCCGGACCCAGTACTTC. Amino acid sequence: CATSDPGTGRTQYF.

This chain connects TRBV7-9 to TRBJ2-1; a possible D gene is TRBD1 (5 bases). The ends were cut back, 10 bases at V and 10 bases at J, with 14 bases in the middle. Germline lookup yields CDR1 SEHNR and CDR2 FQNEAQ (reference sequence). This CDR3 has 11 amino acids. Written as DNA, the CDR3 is TGTGCCACTCGGCAGGCAGGGGAGCAGTTCTTC. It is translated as CATRQAGEQFF.

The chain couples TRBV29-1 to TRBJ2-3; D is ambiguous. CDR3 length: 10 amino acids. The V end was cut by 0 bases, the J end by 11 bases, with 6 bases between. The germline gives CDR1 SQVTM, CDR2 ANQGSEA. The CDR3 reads CSVEEGGQYF. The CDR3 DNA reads TGCAGCGTTGAAGAGGGTGGGCAGTATTTT.

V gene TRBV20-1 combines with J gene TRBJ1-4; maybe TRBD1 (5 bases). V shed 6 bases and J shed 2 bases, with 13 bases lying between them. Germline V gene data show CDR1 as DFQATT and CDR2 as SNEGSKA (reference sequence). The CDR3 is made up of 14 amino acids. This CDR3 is CSAKKGSTNEKLFF. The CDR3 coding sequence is TGCAGTGCCAAAAAGGGGAGCACTAATGAAAAACTGTTTTTT.

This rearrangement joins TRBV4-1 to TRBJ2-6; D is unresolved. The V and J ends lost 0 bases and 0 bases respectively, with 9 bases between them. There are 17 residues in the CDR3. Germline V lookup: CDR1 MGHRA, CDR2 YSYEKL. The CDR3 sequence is CASSQDSLDSGANVLTF. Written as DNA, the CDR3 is TGCGCCAGCAGCCAAGATTCATTGGACTCTGGGGCCAACGTCCTGACTTTC.

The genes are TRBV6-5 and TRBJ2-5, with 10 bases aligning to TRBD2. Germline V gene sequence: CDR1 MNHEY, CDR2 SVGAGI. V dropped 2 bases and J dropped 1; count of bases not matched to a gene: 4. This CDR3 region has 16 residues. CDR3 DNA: TGTGCCAGCAGTTACGCGGCTAGCGGGGGCCAAGAGACCCAGTACTTC. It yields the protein CASSYAASGGQETQYF.

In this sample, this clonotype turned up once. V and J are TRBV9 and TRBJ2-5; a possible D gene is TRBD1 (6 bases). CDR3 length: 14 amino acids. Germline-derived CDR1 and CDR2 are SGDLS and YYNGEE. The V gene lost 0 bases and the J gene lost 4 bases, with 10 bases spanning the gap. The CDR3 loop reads CASSVAPGAETQYF. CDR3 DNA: TGTGCCAGCAGCGTAGCTCCAGGGGCAGAGACCCAGTACTTC.

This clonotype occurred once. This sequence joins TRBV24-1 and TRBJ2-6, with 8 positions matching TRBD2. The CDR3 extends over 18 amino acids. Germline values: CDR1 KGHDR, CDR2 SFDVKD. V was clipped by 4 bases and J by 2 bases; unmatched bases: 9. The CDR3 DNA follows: TGTGCCACCAGTGACCATCCGGGAGGGCCTACTGGGGCCAACGTCCTGACTTTC. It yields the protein CATSDHPGGPTGANVLTF.

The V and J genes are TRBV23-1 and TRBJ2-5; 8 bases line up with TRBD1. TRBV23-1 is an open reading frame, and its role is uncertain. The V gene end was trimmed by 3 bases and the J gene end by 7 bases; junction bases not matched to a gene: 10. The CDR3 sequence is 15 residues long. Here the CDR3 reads CASSHTRTGIGTQYF. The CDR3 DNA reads TGCGCCAGCAGTCATACTAGGACAGGGATCGGGACCCAGTACTTC.

The CDR3 sequence: CASSQDFTADNEQFF. The DNA of the CDR3 is TGTGCCAGCAGCCAAGATTTCACAGCTGACAATGAGCAGTTCTTC. V gene TRBV3-1 combines with J gene TRBJ2-1; D is undetermined. This CDR3 is built from 15 residues. Trimming stripped 0 bases from V and 5 bases from J, with 11 bases between. Germline loops: CDR1 LGHDT, CDR2 YNNKEL (reference sequence).

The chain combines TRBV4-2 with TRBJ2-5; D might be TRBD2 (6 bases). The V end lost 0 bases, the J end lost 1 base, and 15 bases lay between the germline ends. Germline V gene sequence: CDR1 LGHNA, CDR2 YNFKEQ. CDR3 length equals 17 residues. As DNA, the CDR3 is TGTGCCAGCAGCCAAGAGAGGGGACTCCCCCTCCAAGAGACCCAGTACTTC. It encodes CASSQERGLPLQETQYF.

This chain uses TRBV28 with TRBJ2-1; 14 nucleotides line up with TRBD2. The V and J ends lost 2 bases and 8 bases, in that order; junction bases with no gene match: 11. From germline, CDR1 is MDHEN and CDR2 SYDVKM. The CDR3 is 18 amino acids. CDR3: CASSLGNWGLAGADEQFF. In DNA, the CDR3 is TGTGCCAGCAGTTTAGGGAATTGGGGACTAGCGGGAGCGGATGAGCAGTTCTTC.

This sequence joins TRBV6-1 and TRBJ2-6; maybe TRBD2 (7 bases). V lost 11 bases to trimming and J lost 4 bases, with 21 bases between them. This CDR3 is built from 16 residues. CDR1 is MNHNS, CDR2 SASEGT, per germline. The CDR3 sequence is CAAGAGARIGANVLTF. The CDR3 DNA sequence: TGTGCCGCGGGGGCGGGGGCTAGGATCGGGGCCAACGTCCTGACTTTC.

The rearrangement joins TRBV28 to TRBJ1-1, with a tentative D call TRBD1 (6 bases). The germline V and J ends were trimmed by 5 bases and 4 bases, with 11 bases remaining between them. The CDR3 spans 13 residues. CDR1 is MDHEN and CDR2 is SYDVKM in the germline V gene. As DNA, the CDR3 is TGTGCCAGCAGTCTCGCAGGGGCCACTGAAGCTTTCTTT. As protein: CASSLAGATEAFF.

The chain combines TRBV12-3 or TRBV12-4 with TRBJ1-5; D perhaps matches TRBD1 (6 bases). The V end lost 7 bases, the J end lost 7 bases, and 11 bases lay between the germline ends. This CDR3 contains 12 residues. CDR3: CASKTGIQPQHF. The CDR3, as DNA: TGTGCCAGCAAAACAGGGATCCAGCCCCAGCATTTT.

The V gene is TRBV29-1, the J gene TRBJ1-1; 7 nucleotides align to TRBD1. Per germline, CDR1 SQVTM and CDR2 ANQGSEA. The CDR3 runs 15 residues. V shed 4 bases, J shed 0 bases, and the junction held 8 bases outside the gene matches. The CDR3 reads CSVVDRDAMNTEAFF. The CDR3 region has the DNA TGCAGCGTTGTTGACAGGGATGCTATGAACACTGAAGCTTTCTTT. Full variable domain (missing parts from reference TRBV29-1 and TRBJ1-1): SAVISQKPSRDICQRGTSLTIQCQVDSQVTMMFWYRQQPGQSLTLIATANQGSEATYESGFVIDKFPISRPNLTFSTLTVSNMSPEDSSIYLCSVVDRDAMNTEAFFGQGTRLTVV.

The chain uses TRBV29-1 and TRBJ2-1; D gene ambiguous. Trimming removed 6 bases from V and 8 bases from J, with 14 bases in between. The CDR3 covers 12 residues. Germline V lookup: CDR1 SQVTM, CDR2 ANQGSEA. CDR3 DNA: TGCAGCGTCCTCGGCGATTTCGATGAGCAGTTCTTC. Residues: CSVLGDFDEQFF.

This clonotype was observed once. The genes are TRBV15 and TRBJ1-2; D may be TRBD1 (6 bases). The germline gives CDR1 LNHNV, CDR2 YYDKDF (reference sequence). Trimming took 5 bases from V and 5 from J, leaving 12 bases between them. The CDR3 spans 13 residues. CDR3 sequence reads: CATSGRTEYGYTF. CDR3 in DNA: TGTGCCACCAGCGGAAGGACAGAATATGGCTACACCTTC.

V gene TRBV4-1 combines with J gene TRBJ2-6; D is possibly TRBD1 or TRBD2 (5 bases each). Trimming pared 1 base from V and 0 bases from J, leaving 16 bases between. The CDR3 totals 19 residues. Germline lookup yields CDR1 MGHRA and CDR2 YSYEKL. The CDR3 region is CASSQVVRDPSSGANVLTF. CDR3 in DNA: TGCGCCAGCAGCCAAGTGGTTCGGGACCCGAGCTCTGGGGCCAACGTCCTGACTTTC.

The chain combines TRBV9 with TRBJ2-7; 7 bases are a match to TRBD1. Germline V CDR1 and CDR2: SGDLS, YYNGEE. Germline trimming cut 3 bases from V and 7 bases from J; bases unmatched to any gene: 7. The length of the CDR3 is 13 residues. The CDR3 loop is CASSDGTAVEQYF. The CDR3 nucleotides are TGTGCCAGCAGCGATGGGACAGCTGTGGAGCAGTACTTC.